Here is one TCR beta chain with its context. Its cognate antigen is unknown. The sample comes from a study of Graves' ophthalmopathy and Graves' hyperthyroidism. Study-wide points: From stable hyperthyroidism, ophthalmopathy was separated by a 13-signature model with 85% to 90% sensitivity and roughly 84% specificity.

Clinical symptoms, serum thyroxine, TRAb, thyroid ultrasound and orbital computed tomography formed the basis of diagnosis. Researchers took RNA transcripts and amplified TCR beta CDR3 regions from them. HTBI-primed RT-PCR formed the first round, and a multiplex PCR formed the second. MiXCR was run by TCRdb on the multiplex PCR reads, yielding one entry per CDR3 protein. The sample includes some 160,000 distinct CDR3 sequences, roughly two fifths of them seen just once. CDR1 and CDR2 (germline): MNHNS, SASEGT. This CDR3 spans 14 amino acids. V dropped 4 bases and J dropped 3 bases, with 10 bases sitting between them.

The sample was peripheral blood. The receptor comes from a young man with Graves' ophthalmopathy. The rearrangement links TRBV6-1 to TRBJ1-3, with D unclear. The CDR3 DNA is TGTGCCAGCAGTGTGGGAAGCTTTGGAAACACCATATATTTT. Translated, it gives CASSVGSFGNTIYF.